This T cell receptor (beta chain) was captured by sequencing in a study of blood T cell dynamics during melanoma immunotherapy. Specified time point: pre-treatment baseline. At 12 weeks after first infusion, RECIST 1.1 defined response for most patients. The study's findings and limits: The study could not tell melanoma-specific clones from general immune activation. Disease-control patients' PBMC repertoires became either more clonal or more diverse at W3.

Concerning this clone: Its target is unknown.

Some clones are missing from TCRdb's copy, which holds only in-frame ones; the method was immunoSEQ multiplex PCR. The sample has 8,500 to 11,000 clones; roughly nine tenths are singletons. Germline CDR1 is SEHNR and CDR2 is FQNEAQ (reference sequence). The V gene lost 5 bases and the J gene lost 5 bases, with 12 bases spanning the gap. This CDR3 has 13 residues. The V gene is TRBV7-9, the J gene TRBJ2-5; a weak D match, TRBD1 (6 bases). This clonotype was sampled from a human donor with melanoma. Sequencing used blood, obtained from a patient treated with checkpoint blockade. The CDR3 DNA reads as TGTGCCAGCAGCAGGGGGTCCGGGGAGACCCAGTACTTC. It translates to CASSRGSGETQYF.